This T cell receptor (beta chain) is from a study of PD-1 blockade in classical Hodgkin lymphoma. Each patient's relapse followed autologous stem cell transplantation, and brentuximab vedotin exposure varied. The patients, who had relapsed/refractory classical Hodgkin lymphoma, achieved best responses of complete response, partial response or progressive disease. V dropped 3 bases and J dropped 8 bases, with 17 bases sitting between them. CDR1 and CDR2 from the germline V gene are KGHSH and LQKENI. This CDR3 has 15 amino acids. This table comes from immunoSEQ multiplex PCR, and its TCRdb copy is limited to in-frame clones, with some not included. The sample records approximately 100,000 clones, roughly 92% being singletons. The table lists this clone with a count of one.

This TCR came from a human donor with classical Hodgkin lymphoma. J is TRBJ2-1 and V is TRBV18, with a weak D call TRBD2 (6 bases). Sequencing was performed on peripheral blood mononuclear cells (PBMCs), taken at baseline. Here the CDR3 DNA reads TGTGCCAGCTCACCGGTTCCGGGAGCAAAAGATGAGCAGTTCTTC. This translates into CASSPVPGAKDEQFF.